These 24 T cell receptor beta chains were sequenced from one sample in a study of OX40 agonist ivuxolimab in advanced cancers. Produced via immunoSEQ multiplex PCR; TCRdb's table is partial and in-frame only. The profile shows about 68,000 clones, roughly 80% of them singletons. The sequencing used CD4+ or CD8+ T cells sorted from blood, collected in a trial of the OX40 agonist ivuxolimab. These receptors were collected from an adult with an advanced solid tumor such as melanoma, head and neck, liver or kidney cancer.

The V and J genes are TRBV6-6 and TRBJ1-2; no firm D call. The CDR3 is made up of 14 amino acids. The V and J ends lost 0 bases and 4 bases respectively, with 9 bases between them. Germline CDR1 is MNHNY and CDR2 is SVGAGI (reference sequence). In nucleotides, the CDR3 is TGTGCCAGCAGTTACTCTGAGGAGCGCTATGGCTACACCTTC. This gives the protein CASSYSEERYGYTF.

The V gene is TRBV21-1, the J gene TRBJ2-7. TRBV21-1 is given as a pseudogene. There are 14 residues in the CDR3. CDR3 bases: TGTGCCAGCAGGATCGGGGCCGAGGTCCACGAGCAGTACTTC. Encoded protein: CASRIGAEVHEQYF.

There are a few counts of this clone. This chain links TRBV19 with TRBJ2-5, with 11 bases fitting TRBD1. V dropped 6 bases and J dropped 6; count of bases not matched to a gene: 9. The germline V gene has CDR1 LNHDA and CDR2 SQIVND (reference sequence). CDR3 length: 15 residues. The CDR3 loop reads CASRVGTGGSKTQYF. CDR3 DNA: TGTGCCAGTAGGGTCGGGACAGGGGGATCGAAGACCCAGTACTTC.

The chain uses TRBV7-2 and TRBJ2-3; D is uncertain. Looked up from germline, CDR1 is SGHTA and CDR2 is FQGNSA. Trimming removed 1 base at V and 5 bases at J, with 10 bases between. This CDR3 comprises 14 residues. The CDR3 loop reads CASSLGVSGDTQYF. The CDR3 DNA reads TGTGCCAGCAGCTTAGGTGTATCGGGAGATACGCAGTATTTT.

This sequence joins TRBV28 and TRBJ1-2; possibly TRBD1 for D (5 bases). The CDR3 covers 17 residues. Trimming took off 3 bases at V and 4 bases at J, with 21 bases between the two ends. Germline lookup yields CDR1 MDHEN and CDR2 SYDVKM. The CDR3 region has the DNA TGTGCCAGCAGTTTGGAGGGACCCCCGGTTTTCGGCTATGGCTACACCTTC. This translates into CASSLEGPPVFGYGYTF.

The rearrangement joins TRBV15 to TRBJ1-4; weak D call: TRBD1 (5 bases). CDR3 length equals 18 residues. Deletions cut 0 bases from V and 2 bases from J, with 16 bases between. Germline V lookup: CDR1 LNHNV, CDR2 YYDKDF (reference sequence). As DNA, the CDR3 is TGTGCCACCAGCAGAGATATTACGAGGGGAGCGACTAATGAAAAACTGTTTTTT. This encodes CATSRDITRGATNEKLFF.

The gene calls are TRBV5-8 and TRBJ1-5; D remains unclear. Germline lookup yields CDR1 SGHTS and CDR2 YDEGEE. The CDR3 spans 14 residues. V lost 4 bases and J lost 2, with 10 bases in between. The CDR3, as DNA: TGTGCCAGCAGCCACCGAGTGGGCAATCAGCCCCAGCATTTT. Its translation: CASSHRVGNQPQHF.

The V call is TRBV25-1, the J call TRBJ2-7; D is unresolved. The CDR3 covers 14 residues. Germline CDR1 reads MGHDK; CDR2 reads SYGVNS. V lost 4 bases and J lost 0, with 10 bases in between. In DNA, the CDR3 is TGTGCCAGCAGTGTTCTAGTGAGCTCCTACGAGCAGTACTTC. It is translated as CASSVLVSSYEQYF.

This chain connects TRBV5-5 to TRBJ1-2, with D possibly TRBD1 on 5 matching bases. The V end was cut by 5 bases, the J end by 5 bases, with 16 bases between. Germline CDR1 reads SGHKS; CDR2 reads YYEKEE (reference sequence). This CDR3 is built from 14 residues. The CDR3 region has the DNA TGTGCCAGCAGTTATGAGCCAGGGCCATATGGCTACACCTTC. Translation: CASSYEPGPYGYTF.

The chain has TRBV18 and TRBJ1-3; tentatively, D is TRBD1 (6 bases). CDR1 KGHSH and CDR2 LQKENI come from the germline V gene. The CDR3 totals 14 residues. V lost 6 bases and J 0 bases, leaving 9 bases between the germline ends. CDR3 in amino acids: CASSPDSSGNTIYF. CDR3 sequence (DNA): TGTGCCAGCTCGCCGGACAGCTCTGGAAACACCATATATTTT. Full variable domain (missing parts from reference TRBV18 and TRBJ1-3): NAGVMQNPRHLVRRRGQEARLRCSPMKGHSHVYWYRQLPEEGLKFMVYLQKENIIDESGMPKERFSAEFPKEGPSILRIQQVVRGDSAAYFCASSPDSSGNTIYFGEGSWLTVV.

The chain joins TRBV30 to TRBJ1-6; a weak D match, TRBD1 (6 bases). The germline V gene encodes CDR1 GTSNPN and CDR2 SVGIG (reference sequence). CDR3 length equals 14 residues. V was clipped by 1 base and J by 7 bases, with 11 bases between them. Here the CDR3 DNA reads TGTGCCTGGAGTGGAAGAAGGGGGAATTCACCCCTCCACTTT. This codes for CAWSGRRGNSPLHF.

In this sample, this clone turned up a few times. The chain uses TRBV6-5 and TRBJ2-7, with 7 nucleotides matching TRBD2. The length of the CDR3 is 15 residues. Per the germline V gene, CDR1 is MNHEY and CDR2 is SVGAGI. After removal of 2 bases from V and 0 bases from J, the junction contained 4 bases not matched to a gene. The CDR3 region is CASSYKGGGSYEQYF. CDR3 DNA sequence: TGTGCCAGCAGTTACAAAGGCGGGGGCTCCTACGAGCAGTACTTC.

The gene calls are TRBV9 and TRBJ2-2; D not certain. CDR1 SGDLS and CDR2 YYNGEE come from the germline V gene. V lost 0 bases and J 5 bases, leaving 14 bases between the germline ends. This CDR3 has 16 residues. CDR3 in DNA: TGTGCCAGCAGCGTAGACGTTCGGGCCGAAACCGGGGAGCTGTTTTTT. It translates to CASSVDVRAETGELFF.

The V call is TRBV28, the J call TRBJ2-4; 8 bases match TRBD2. The CDR3 runs 16 residues. Trimming at V came to 4 bases and at J to 3 bases, leaving 8 bases not matched to a gene. Germline CDR1 is MDHEN and CDR2 is SYDVKM. CDR3: CASSSGGAGDKNIQYF. The CDR3 DNA is TGTGCCAGCAGTTCGGGAGGGGCGGGTGACAAAAACATTCAGTACTTC.

V is TRBV6-6 and J is TRBJ1-3; D is unclear. The CDR3 runs 14 residues. Germline V gene lookup returns CDR1 MNHNY and CDR2 SVGAGI (reference sequence). The V gene lost 6 bases and the J gene lost 0 bases, with 9 bases spanning the gap. CDR3 in amino acids: CASRNQSSGNTIYF. For the CDR3, the DNA is TGTGCCAGCAGAAACCAGAGCTCTGGAAACACCATATATTTT.

This chain joins TRBV7-8 and TRBJ1-3, with D perhaps matching TRBD1 (6 bases). CDR1 and CDR2 (germline): SGHVS, FQNEAQ. V lost 5 bases and J 2 bases, leaving 13 bases between the germline ends. The CDR3 totals 15 residues. Here the CDR3 DNA reads TGTGCCAGCAGCCCACAAACAGGGACTGGAAACACCATATATTTT. Its translation: CASSPQTGTGNTIYF.

The chain combines TRBV27 with TRBJ1-6; D unresolved. CDR1 and CDR2 (germline): MNHEY, SMNVEV (reference sequence). CDR3 length: 13 residues. With 7 bases removed from V and 11 bases from J, the gap between germline ends came to 15 bases. CDR3 bases: TGTGCCAGCAACGATGGATTTTTCGCACCCCTCCACTTT. Protein sequence: CASNDGFFAPLHF.

As DNA, the CDR3 is TGTGCCAGCCTTACCGGGAATTATGGCTACACCTTC. It specifies CASLTGNYGYTF. This rearrangement joins TRBV28 to TRBJ1-2; D not certain. The CDR3 runs to 12 residues. Trimming took off 8 bases at V and 5 bases at J, with 12 bases between the two ends. CDR1 MDHEN and CDR2 SYDVKM come from the germline V gene.

A single count supports this clone. The J gene is TRBJ2-5, the V gene TRBV7-2; D uncertain. The V end was cut by 6 bases, the J end by 4 bases, with 6 bases between. Germline V lookup: CDR1 SGHTA, CDR2 FQGNSA. The CDR3 runs to 11 residues. CDR3: CASRVLETQYF. The CDR3, as DNA: TGTGCCAGCAGAGTATTAGAGACCCAGTACTTC.

This chain links TRBV30 with TRBJ1-2; D is uncertain. The length of the CDR3 is 13 residues. Germline lookup yields CDR1 GTSNPN and CDR2 SVGIG (reference sequence). V lost 2 bases and J lost 1, with 8 bases in between. CDR3 residues: CAWSRASNYGYTF. The CDR3 DNA is TGTGCCTGGAGTAGGGCCAGTAACTATGGCTACACCTTC. The whole variable domain, filled in from reference TRBV30 and TRBJ1-2, reads SQTIHQWPATLVQPVGSPLSLECTVEGTSNPNLYWYRQAAGRGLQLLFYSVGIGQISSEVPQNLSASRPQDRQFILSSKKLLLSDSGFYLCAWSRASNYGYTFGSGTRLTVV.

This clone has more than one count but fewer than ten. V usage is TRBV18 and J usage is TRBJ2-1, with 12 bases identical to TRBD2. The trim removed 3 bases at V and 7 bases at J, leaving 10 bases unmatched. The CDR3 has 17 residues. Germline loops: CDR1 KGHSH, CDR2 LQKENI. CDR3 in DNA: TGTGCCAGCTCACCTTCCGGACTAGCGGGGTGGAGGAATGAGCAGTTCTTC. Protein product: CASSPSGLAGWRNEQFF.

J is TRBJ2-1 and V is TRBV4-1; 14 positions match TRBD2. With V trimmed by 3 bases and J by 8 bases, 9 bases remained unmatched. Germline CDR1 and CDR2: MGHRA and YSYEKL. CDR3 length equals 17 residues. CDR3 bases: TGCGCCAGCAGCCAGCGCAGCGGGACTAGCGGGGGATATGAGCAGTTCTTC. It is translated as CASSQRSGTSGGYEQFF.

CDR3 nucleotide sequence: TGTGCCAGTAGTATAGCGGTAAGCGGCACTGAAGCTTTCTTT. Translated, it gives CASSIAVSGTEAFF. The rearrangement uses TRBV19 and TRBJ1-1, with D hard to call. This CDR3 region has 14 residues. The germline CDR1 and CDR2 sequences are LNHDA and SQIVND (reference sequence). Trimming cost V 1 base and J 4 bases, with 10 bases left between them.

This clone was recorded only once. This rearrangement joins TRBV11-2 to TRBJ1-1; D is uncertain. Per germline, CDR1 SGHAT and CDR2 FQNNGV. The CDR3 covers 16 residues. V was clipped by 3 bases and J by 11 bases, with 25 bases between them. The CDR3 bases are TGTGCCAGCAGCTTTGGGAGGGCGCAAAAAAGATCTGGGGCTTTCTTT. Protein product: CASSFGRAQKRSGAFF.